The 6 T cell receptor beta chains in this list originate from one sample, sequenced in a study of OX40 agonist ivuxolimab in advanced cancers. TCRdb keeps only in-frame clones here, not all; method: immunoSEQ multiplex PCR. This sample has 80,000 or so clones, with around 82% found just once. The sequences come from CD4+ or CD8+ T cells sorted from blood, collected in a trial of the OX40 agonist ivuxolimab. Receptors originate from an adult with an advanced solid tumor such as melanoma, head and neck, liver or kidney cancer.

The chain carries TRBV4-3 and TRBJ2-5, with TRBD1 identical over 9 bases. The DNA matches TRBJ2-7 better at its end, which makes the J call doubtful. The CDR3 has 14 residues. CDR1 is LGHNA, CDR2 YSLEER, per germline. This chain's CDR3 is CASSPGQGSYEQYF. CDR3 DNA sequence: TGCGCCAGCAGCCCGGGACAGGGATCCTACGAGCAGTACTTC.

This clone has just one count. The chain recombines TRBV6-6 with TRBJ2-5; 11 nucleotides match TRBD2. Germline values: CDR1 MNHNY, CDR2 SVGAGI (reference sequence). With V trimmed by 5 bases and J by 10 bases, 12 bases remained unmatched. The CDR3 totals 15 residues. CDR3 nucleotide sequence: TGTGCCAGCAGTCGACTAGCGGGGTTGACGAGTGGCCAGTACTTC. The encoded protein is CASSRLAGLTSGQYF.

This chain uses TRBV7-9 with TRBJ1-1, with 9 nucleotides matching TRBD1. Germline CDR1 is SEHNR and CDR2 is FQNEAQ (reference sequence). The CDR3 contains 15 residues. Trimming took 0 bases from V and 1 from J; bases not matched to a gene: 0. CDR3 region: CASSLATGGNTEAFF. CDR3 sequence (DNA): TGTGCCAGCAGCTTAGCGACAGGGGGGAACACTGAAGCTTTCTTT.

This clone was observed a few times. This sequence joins TRBV19 and TRBJ1-2; 7 positions agree with TRBD1. There are 13 residues in the CDR3. With V trimmed by 5 bases and J by 14 bases, 14 bases remained unmatched. The germline V gene encodes CDR1 LNHDA and CDR2 SQIVND (reference sequence). The CDR3 sequence: CASSSRDSPTGTF. The CDR3 DNA reads TGTGCCAGTAGTTCCCGGGACAGCCCTACGGGGACCTTC.

This chain connects TRBV18 to TRBJ2-5; D may be TRBD2 (6 bases). Germline lookup yields CDR1 KGHSH and CDR2 LQKENI. V lost 4 bases and J 5 bases, leaving 17 bases between the germline ends. The CDR3 is 15 amino acids. Written as DNA, the CDR3 is TGTGCCAGCTCACTCAGGACTACCCTAGGCGAGACCCAGTACTTC. This translates into CASSLRTTLGETQYF.

A word on this clone: A read error may explain this, as a much larger clone is one base away. The rearrangement links TRBV5-6 to TRBJ1-6; D possibly corresponds to TRBD1 (6 bases). The CDR3 is 14 residues long. The V and J ends lost 7 bases and 9 bases respectively, with 17 bases between them. CDR1 and CDR2 (germline): SGHDT, YYEEEE. The chain's CDR3 is CASGRSGAISPLHF. CDR3 nucleotides: TGTGCCAGCGGACGGTCGGGGGCAATTTCACCCCTCCACTTT. The variable domain in full, completed from reference TRBV5-6 and TRBJ1-6, reads DAGVTQSPTHLIKTRGQQVTLRCSPKSGHDTVSWYQQALGQGPQFIFQYYEEEERQRGNFPDRFSGHQFPNYSSELNVNALLLGDSALYLCASGRSGAISPLHFGNGTRLTVT.